This is a list of T cell receptor beta chains from one sample in a study of T cells in tuberculosis. Libraries were prepared by immunoSEQ multiplex PCR; TCRdb keeps only in-frame clonotypes and omits some of them. The table has about 34,000 clones, approximately 89% seen once. Sample: PBMCs, taken at tuberculosis diagnosis. These receptor sequences come from an adult with tuberculosis. Both conserved end residues are part of each CDR3. Fields, in order: CDR3 DNA, CDR3 protein, D gene, clone size, V gene, J gene. D genes are given only for firm matches. Size tells how often a clone was seen (once, few, many) or the class of an expanded clone, and some rows leave it out.

TGTGCCAGCACTCCGGGGACAGGGTTATATGGCTACACCTTC	CASTPGTGLYGYTF	TRBD1	few	TRBV28	TRBJ1-2
TGTGCCAGCAGTCGAGGGGGCAGGGGAAACACCATATATTTT	CASSRGGRGNTIYF	TRBD1	-	TRBV27	TRBJ1-3
TGCAGCGTTGAAGGCGGACTAGCGGGCTACAATGAGCAGTTCTTC	CSVEGGLAGYNEQFF	TRBD2	-	TRBV29-1	TRBJ2-1
TGTGCCAGCAGCTTTTCCCGGGACAGGGATCAGCCCCAGCATTTT	CASSFSRDRDQPQHF	TRBD1	-	TRBV7-2	TRBJ1-5
TGTGCCAGCAGCCAAGATATGGCGGAATGGCGTTCGTATGGCTACACCTTC	CASSQDMAEWRSYGYTF	-	-	TRBV4-2	TRBJ1-2
TGTGCCAGCAGCCCCCATGGGAGCAATGAGCAGTTCTTC	CASSPHGSNEQFF	-	once	TRBV9	TRBJ2-1
TGTGCCAGCAGCTCTAGCGGGGGCGCAGATACGCAGTATTTT	CASSSSGGADTQYF	TRBD2	-	TRBV6-5	TRBJ2-3
TGTGCCTGGGGGACAGGGTATATGAACACTGAAGCTTTCTTT	CAWGTGYMNTEAFF	TRBD1	-	TRBV30	TRBJ1-1
TGTGCCACCAGCAGAGAGACGGGAACAGATACGCAGTATTTT	CATSRETGTDTQYF	-	-	TRBV15	TRBJ2-3
TGTGCCAGCAGCAGTAGACAGGGGCGAACCGGGGAGCTGTTTTTT	CASSSRQGRTGELFF	TRBD1	-	TRBV6-4	TRBJ2-2
TGTGCCAGCAGTTTCCGGGACAGGGCTTCACCCCTCCACTTT	CASSFRDRASPLHF	TRBD1	-	TRBV6-5	TRBJ1-6
TGTGCCACTTCGTTTAGCGGTACGAACACCGGGGAGCTGTTTTTT	CATSFSGTNTGELFF	-	once	TRBV19	TRBJ2-2
TGCGCCAGCAGCCAAGGATTGACAGGGAGGTGGAATGAGCAGTTCTTC	CASSQGLTGRWNEQFF	-	-	TRBV4-3	TRBJ2-1